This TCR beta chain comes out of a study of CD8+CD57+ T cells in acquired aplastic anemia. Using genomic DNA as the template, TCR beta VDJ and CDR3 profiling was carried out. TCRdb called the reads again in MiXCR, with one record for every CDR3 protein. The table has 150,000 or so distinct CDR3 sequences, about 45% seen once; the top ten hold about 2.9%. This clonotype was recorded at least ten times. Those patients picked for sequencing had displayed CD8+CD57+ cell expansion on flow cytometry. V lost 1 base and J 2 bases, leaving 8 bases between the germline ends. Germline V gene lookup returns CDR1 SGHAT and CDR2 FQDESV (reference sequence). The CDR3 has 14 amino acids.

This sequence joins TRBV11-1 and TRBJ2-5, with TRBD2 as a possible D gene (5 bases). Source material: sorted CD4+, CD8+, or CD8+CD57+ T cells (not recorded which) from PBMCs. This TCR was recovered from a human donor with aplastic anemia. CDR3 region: CASSLGSGQETQYF. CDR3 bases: TGTGCCAGCAGCTTAGGCAGCGGTCAAGAGACCCAGTACTTC.